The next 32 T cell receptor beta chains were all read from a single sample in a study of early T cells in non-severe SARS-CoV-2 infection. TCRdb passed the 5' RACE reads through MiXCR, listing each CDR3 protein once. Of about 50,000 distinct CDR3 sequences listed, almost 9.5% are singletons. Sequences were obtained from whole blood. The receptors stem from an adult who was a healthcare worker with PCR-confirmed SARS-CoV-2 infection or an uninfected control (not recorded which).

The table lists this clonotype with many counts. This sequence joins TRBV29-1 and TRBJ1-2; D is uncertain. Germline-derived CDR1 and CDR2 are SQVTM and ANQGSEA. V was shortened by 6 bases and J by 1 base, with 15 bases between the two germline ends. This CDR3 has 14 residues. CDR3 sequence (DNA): TGCAGCGTACGAACCGGGCCTTATAACTATGGCTACACCTTC. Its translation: CSVRTGPYNYGYTF.

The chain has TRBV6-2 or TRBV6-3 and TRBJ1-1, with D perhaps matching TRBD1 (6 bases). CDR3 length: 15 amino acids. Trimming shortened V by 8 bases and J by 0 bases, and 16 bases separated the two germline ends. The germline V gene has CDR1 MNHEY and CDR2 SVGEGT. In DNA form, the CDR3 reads TGTGCCAGCGCAACAGGGCAAAGGGTGAACACTGAAGCTTTCTTT. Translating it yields CASATGQRVNTEAFF.

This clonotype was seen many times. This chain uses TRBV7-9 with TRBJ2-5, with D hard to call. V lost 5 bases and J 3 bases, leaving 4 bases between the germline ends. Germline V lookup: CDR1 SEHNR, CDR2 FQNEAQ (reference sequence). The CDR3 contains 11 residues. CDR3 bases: TGTGCCAGCAGCATCAAAGAGACCCAGTACTTC. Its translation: CASSIKETQYF.

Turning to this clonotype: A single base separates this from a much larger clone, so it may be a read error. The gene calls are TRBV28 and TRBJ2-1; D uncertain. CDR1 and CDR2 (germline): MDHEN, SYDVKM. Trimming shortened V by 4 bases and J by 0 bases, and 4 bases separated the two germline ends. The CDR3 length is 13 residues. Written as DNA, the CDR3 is TGTGCCAGCAGTTACCCCTCCTACAATGAGCAGTTCTTC. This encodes CASSYPSYNEQFF.

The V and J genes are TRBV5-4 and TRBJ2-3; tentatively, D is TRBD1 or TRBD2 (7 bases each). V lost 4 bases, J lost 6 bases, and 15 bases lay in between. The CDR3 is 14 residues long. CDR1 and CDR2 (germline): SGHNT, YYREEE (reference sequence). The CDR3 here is CASSPRGGLDTQYF. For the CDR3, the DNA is TGTGCCAGCAGCCCCAGGGGGGGCTTGGATACGCAGTATTTT.

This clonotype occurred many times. As DNA, the CDR3 is TGTGCCAGCAGCGAGTCGACCAAGATCAGATCAGCCCTCCACTTT. This encodes CASSESTKIRSALHF. The chain carries TRBV9 and TRBJ1-6; D ambiguous. Per the germline V gene, CDR1 is SGDLS and CDR2 is YYNGEE. This CDR3 comprises 15 residues. Between the trimmed V and J ends, which lost 3 bases and 14 bases, there was a span of 21 bases.

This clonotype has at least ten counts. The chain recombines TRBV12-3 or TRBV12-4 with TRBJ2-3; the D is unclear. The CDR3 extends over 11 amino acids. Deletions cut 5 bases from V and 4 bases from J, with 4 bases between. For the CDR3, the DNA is TGTGCCAGCAGTCGAGCAGATACGCAGTATTTT. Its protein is CASSRADTQYF.

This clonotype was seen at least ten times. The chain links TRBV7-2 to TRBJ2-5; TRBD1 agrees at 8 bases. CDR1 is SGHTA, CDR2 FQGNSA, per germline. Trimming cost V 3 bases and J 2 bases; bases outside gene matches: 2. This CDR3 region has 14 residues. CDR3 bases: TGTGCCAGCAGCTTTGACAGGGGACAAGAGACCCAGTACTTC. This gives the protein CASSFDRGQETQYF.

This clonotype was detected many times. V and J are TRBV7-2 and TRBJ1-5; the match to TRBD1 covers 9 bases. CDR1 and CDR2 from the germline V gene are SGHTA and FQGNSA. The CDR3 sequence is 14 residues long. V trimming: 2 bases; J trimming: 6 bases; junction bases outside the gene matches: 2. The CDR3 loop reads CASSLKTGGQPQHF. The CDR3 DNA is TGTGCCAGCAGCTTAAAGACAGGGGGTCAGCCCCAGCATTTT.

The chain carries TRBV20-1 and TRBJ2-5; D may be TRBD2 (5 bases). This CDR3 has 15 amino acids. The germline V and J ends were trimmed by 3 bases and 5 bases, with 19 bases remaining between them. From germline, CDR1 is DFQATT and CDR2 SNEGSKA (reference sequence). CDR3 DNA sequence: TGCAGTGCTAGGAGAGGAGCGGCACTTAGGGAGACCCAGTACTTC. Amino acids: CSARRGAALRETQYF.

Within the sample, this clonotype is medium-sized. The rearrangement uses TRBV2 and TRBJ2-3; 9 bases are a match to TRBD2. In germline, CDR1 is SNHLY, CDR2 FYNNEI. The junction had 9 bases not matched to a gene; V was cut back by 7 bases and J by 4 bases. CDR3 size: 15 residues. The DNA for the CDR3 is TGTGCCAGCACCCGAAGCGGGAGGAGCGCAGATACGCAGTATTTT. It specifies CASTRSGRSADTQYF.

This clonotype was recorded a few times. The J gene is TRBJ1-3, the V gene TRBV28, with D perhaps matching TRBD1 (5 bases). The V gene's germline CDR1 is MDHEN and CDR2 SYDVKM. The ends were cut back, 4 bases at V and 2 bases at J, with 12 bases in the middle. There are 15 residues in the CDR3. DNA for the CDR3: TGTGCCAGCAGTTCCCCAGGGTCGACTGGAAACACCATATATTTT. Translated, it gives CASSSPGSTGNTIYF.

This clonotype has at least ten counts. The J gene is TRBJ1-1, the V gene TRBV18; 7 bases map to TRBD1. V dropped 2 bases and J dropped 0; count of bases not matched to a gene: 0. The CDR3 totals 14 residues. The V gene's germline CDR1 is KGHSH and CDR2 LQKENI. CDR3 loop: CASSPDRVNTEAFF. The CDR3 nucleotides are TGTGCCAGCTCACCAGACAGGGTGAACACTGAAGCTTTCTTT.

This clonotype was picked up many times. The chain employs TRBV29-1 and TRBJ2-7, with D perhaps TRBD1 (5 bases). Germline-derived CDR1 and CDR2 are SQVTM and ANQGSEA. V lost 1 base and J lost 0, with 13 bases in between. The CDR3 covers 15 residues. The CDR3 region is CSVEATGSPSYEQYF. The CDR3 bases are TGCAGCGTTGAAGCAACAGGTTCCCCCTCCTACGAGCAGTACTTC.

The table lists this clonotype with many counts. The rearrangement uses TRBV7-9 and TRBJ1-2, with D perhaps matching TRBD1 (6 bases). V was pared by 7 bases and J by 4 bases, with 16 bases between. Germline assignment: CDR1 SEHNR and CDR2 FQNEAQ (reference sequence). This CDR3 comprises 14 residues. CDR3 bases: TGTGCCAGCAACCCGCCGGACAGTATCTATGGCTACACCTTC. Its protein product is CASNPPDSIYGYTF.

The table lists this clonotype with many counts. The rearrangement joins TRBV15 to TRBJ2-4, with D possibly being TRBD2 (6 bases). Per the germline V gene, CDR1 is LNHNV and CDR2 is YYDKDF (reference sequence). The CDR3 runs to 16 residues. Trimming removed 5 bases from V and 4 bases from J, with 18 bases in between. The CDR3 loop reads CATSVNPGLEKNIQYF. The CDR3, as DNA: TGTGCCACCAGCGTAAACCCGGGACTTGAAAAAAACATTCAGTACTTC.

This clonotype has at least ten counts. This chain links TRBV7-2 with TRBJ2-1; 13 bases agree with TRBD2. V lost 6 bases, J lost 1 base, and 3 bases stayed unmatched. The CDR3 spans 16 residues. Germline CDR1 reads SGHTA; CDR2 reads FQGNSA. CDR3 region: CASSLLAGGSYNEQFF. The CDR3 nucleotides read TGTGCCAGCAGTTTACTAGCGGGAGGGTCCTACAATGAGCAGTTCTTC.

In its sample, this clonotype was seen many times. This CDR3 is CASIPGLAGYNEQFF. The CDR3 DNA reads TGTGCCAGCATACCGGGACTAGCGGGATACAATGAGCAGTTCTTC. The genes are TRBV6-2 or TRBV6-3 and TRBJ2-1; 13 bases are a match to TRBD2. J was trimmed by 4 bases and V by 7 bases; bases with no gene match: 4. Germline V gene sequence: CDR1 MNHEY, CDR2 SVGEGT. This CDR3 spans 15 amino acids.

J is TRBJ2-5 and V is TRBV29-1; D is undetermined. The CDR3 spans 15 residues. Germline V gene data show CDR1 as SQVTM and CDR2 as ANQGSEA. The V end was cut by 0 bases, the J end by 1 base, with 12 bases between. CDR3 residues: CSVEDWKLPQETQYF. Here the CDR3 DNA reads TGCAGCGTTGAAGATTGGAAATTGCCCCAAGAGACCCAGTACTTC.

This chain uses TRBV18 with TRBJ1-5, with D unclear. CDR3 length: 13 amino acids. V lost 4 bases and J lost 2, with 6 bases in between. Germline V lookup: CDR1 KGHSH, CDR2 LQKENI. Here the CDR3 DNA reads TGTGCCAGCTCACAGTTGGGCAATCAGCCCCAGCATTTT. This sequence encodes CASSQLGNQPQHF. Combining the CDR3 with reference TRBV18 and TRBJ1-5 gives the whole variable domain NAGVMQNPRHLVRRRGQEARLRCSPMKGHSHVYWYRQLPEEGLKFMVYLQKENIIDESGMPKERFSAEFPKEGPSILRIQQVVRGDSAAYFCASSQLGNQPQHFGDGTRLSIL.

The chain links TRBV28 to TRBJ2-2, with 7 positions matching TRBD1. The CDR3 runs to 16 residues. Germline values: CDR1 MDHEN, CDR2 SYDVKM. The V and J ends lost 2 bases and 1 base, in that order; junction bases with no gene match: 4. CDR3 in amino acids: CASSLTDRLNTGELFF. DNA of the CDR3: TGTGCCAGCAGTTTAACGGACAGGCTGAACACCGGGGAGCTGTTTTTT.

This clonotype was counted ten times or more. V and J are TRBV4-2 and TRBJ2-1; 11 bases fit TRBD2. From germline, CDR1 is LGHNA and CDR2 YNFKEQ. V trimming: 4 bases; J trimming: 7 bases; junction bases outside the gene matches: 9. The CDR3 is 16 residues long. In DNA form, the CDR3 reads TGTGCCAGCAGCCCCACTAGCGGGAGTCTCGGGAATGAGCAGTTCTTC. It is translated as CASSPTSGSLGNEQFF.

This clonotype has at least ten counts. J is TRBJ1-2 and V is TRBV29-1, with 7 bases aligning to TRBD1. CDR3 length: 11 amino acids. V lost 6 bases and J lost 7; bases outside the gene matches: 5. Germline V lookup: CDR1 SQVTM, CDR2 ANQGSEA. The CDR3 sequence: CSVGQDRGYTF. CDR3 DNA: TGCAGCGTCGGACAGGACCGTGGCTACACCTTC.

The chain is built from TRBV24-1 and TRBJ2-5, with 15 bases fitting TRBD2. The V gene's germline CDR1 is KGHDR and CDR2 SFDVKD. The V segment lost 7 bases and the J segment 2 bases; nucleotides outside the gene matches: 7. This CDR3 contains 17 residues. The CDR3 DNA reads TGTGCCACCAGGGGACTAGCGGGAGGCTCATCGCAAGAGACCCAGTACTTC. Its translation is CATRGLAGGSSQETQYF.

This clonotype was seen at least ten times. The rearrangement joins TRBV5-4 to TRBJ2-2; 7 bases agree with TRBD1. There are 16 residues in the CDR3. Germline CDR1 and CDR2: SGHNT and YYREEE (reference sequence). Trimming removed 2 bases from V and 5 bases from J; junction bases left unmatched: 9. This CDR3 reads CASSFFGQVKTGELFF. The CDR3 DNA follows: TGTGCCAGCAGCTTTTTTGGACAGGTCAAAACCGGGGAGCTGTTTTTT.

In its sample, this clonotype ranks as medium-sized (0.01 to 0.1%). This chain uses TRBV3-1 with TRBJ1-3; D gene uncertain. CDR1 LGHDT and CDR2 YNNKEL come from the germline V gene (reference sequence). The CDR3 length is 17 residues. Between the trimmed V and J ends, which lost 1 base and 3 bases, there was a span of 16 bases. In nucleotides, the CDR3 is TGTGCCAGCAGCCAAGGGGCCGCGGGCCGTCGTGGAAACACCATATATTTT. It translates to CASSQGAAGRRGNTIYF. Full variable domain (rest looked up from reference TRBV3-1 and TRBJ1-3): DTAVSQTPKYLVTQMGNDKSIKCEQNLGHDTMYWYKQDSKKFLKIMFSYNNKELIINETVPNRFSPKSPDKAHLNLHINSLELGDSAVYFCASSQGAAGRRGNTIYFGEGSWLTVV.

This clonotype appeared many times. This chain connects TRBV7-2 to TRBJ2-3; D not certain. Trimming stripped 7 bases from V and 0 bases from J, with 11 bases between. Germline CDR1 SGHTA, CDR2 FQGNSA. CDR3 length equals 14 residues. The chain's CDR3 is CASTPTPSTDTQYF. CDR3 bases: TGTGCCAGCACCCCGACCCCTAGCACAGATACGCAGTATTTT. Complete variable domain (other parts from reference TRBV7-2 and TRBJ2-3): GAGVSQSPSNKVTEKGKDVELRCDPISGHTALYWYRQSLGQGLEFLIYFQGNSAPDKSGLPSDRFSAERTGGSVSTLTIQRTQQEDSAVYLCASTPTPSTDTQYFGPGTRLTVL.

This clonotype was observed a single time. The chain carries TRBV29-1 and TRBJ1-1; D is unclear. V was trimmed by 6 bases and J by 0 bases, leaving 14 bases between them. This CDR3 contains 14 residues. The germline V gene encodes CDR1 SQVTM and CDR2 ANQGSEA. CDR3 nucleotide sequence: TGCAGCGTCCCGTTACTAGGGATGAACACTGAAGCTTTCTTT. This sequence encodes CSVPLLGMNTEAFF.

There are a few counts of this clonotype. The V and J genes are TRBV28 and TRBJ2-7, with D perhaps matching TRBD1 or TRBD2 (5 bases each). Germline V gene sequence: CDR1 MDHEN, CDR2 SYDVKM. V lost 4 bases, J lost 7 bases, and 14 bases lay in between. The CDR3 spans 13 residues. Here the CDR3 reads CASSWWDGLEQYF. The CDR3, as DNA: TGTGCCAGCAGTTGGTGGGACGGTCTAGAGCAGTACTTC.

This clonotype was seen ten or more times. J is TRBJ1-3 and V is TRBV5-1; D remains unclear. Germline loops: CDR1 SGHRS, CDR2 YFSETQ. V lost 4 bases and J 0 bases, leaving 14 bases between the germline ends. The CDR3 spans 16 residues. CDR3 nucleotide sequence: TGCGCCAGCAGCATAGGAGGCAGCGCCTCTGGAAACACCATATATTTT. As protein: CASSIGGSASGNTIYF.

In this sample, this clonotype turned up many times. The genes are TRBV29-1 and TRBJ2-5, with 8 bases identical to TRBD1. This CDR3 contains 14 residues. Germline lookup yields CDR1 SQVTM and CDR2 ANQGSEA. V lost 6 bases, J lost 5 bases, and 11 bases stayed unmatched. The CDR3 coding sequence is TGCAGCGTCATAACAGGGGGAGTTTTGGAGACCCAGTACTTC. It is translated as CSVITGGVLETQYF.

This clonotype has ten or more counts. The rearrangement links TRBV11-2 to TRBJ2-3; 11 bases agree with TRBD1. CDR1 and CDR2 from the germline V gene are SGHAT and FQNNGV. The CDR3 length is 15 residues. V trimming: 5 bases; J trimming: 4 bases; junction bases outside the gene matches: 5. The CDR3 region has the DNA TGTGCCAGCAGCCCGAGGACAGGGGGCGCAGATACGCAGTATTTT. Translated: CASSPRTGGADTQYF. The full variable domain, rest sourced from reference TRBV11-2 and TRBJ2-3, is EAGVAQSPRYKIIEKRQSVAFWCNPISGHATLYWYQQILGQGPKLLIQFQNNGVVDDSQLPKDRFSAERLKGVDSTLKIQPAKLEDSAVYLCASSPRTGGADTQYFGPGTRLTVL.